The clone carrying this T cell receptor beta chain was counted a single time. Its antigen remains unknown. The sample is drawn from a study of Ad26.COV2.S vaccination and SARS-CoV-2 variants. Treatment described: some 20 received Ad26.COV2.S at low or high dose, single or two shots; roughly five received placebo; per-sample allocation not given. Samples came from day 63 after the first vaccine or placebo injection. The donor was a Boston adult aged 18-55 years. The shot given was an Ad26 vector that makes Wuhan-strain SARS-CoV-2 spike. Germline V gene data show CDR1 as MNHEY and CDR2 as SVGEGT. The V gene end was trimmed by 5 bases and the J gene end by 9 bases; junction bases not matched to a gene: 17. The CDR3 has 17 residues. The study, taken as a whole, reports: With respect to non-spike TCR breadth, vaccine and placebo recipients were similar.

Here immunoSEQ multiplex PCR was the method, and the copy in TCRdb shows in-frame clones only, minus some. The repertoire holds about 440,000 clones, about 90% seen once, with around 4.2% in the top ten. The chain employs TRBV6-2 or TRBV6-3 and TRBJ2-1; 9 nucleotides align to TRBD2. The clonotype comes from a person aged 18-60 years who received the Ad26.COV2.S COVID-19 vaccine or a placebo. Source: peripheral blood, taken in a trial of Ad26.COV2.S vaccine versus placebo. As DNA, the CDR3 is TGTGCCAGCAGTCACCCATCGATTTTAGCGGGAGTGGTTGAGCAGTTCTTC. This codes for CASSHPSILAGVVEQFF.